This T cell receptor (beta chain) came from a study of CD8 T cells in Susac syndrome. RNA, at roughly 0.45 to 1 ug, was reverse transcribed with random hexamers. Coverage of TCR beta CDR3 amplification by immunoSEQ multiplex PCR extended to 54 Vbeta and 13 Jbeta. TCRdb analysed the immunoSEQ multiplex PCR reads with MiXCR anew, one entry per CDR3 protein. The sample contains over 100,000 distinct CDR3 sequences, 85% to 95% of which appear only once. Healthy donors acted as controls, with matching for age and sex. TEMRA cells were FACS-enriched and CD8+ and CD4+ T cells negatively isolated. CDR1 is SQVTM, CDR2 ANQGSEA, per germline. Trimming left V 8 bases short and J 2 bases short, with 15 bases between. This CDR3 has 13 amino acids.

The sequenced sample consisted of CD8+ T cells from PBMCs. The V and J genes are TRBV29-1 and TRBJ1-1, with D possibly being TRBD1 (6 bases). This TCR derives from a human donor in good health. The CDR3 region is CSKTEGGNTEAFF. The CDR3, as DNA: TGCAGCAAAACAGAGGGGGGAAACACTGAAGCTTTCTTT.